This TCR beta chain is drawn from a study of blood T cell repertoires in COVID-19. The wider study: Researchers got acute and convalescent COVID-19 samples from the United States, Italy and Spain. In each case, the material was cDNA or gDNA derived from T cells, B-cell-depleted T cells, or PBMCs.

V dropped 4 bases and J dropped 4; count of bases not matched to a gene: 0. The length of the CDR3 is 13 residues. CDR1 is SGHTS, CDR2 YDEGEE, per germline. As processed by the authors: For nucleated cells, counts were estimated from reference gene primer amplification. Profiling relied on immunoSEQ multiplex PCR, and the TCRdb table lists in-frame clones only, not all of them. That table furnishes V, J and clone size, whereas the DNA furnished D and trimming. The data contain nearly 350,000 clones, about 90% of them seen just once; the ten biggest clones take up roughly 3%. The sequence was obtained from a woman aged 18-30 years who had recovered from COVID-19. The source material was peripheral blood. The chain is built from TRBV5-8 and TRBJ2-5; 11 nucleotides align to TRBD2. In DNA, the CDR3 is TGTGCCAGCAGCCTAGCGGGAGGAGAGACCCAGTACTTC. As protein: CASSLAGGETQYF.